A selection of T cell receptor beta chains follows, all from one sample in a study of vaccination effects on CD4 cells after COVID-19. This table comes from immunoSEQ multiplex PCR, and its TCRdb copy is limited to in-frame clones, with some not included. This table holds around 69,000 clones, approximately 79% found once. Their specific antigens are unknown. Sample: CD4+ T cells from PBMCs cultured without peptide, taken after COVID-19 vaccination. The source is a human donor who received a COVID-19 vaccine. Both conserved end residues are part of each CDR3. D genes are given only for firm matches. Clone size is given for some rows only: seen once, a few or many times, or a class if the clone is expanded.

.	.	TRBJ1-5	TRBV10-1	TGCGCCAGCAGTCCGGGTCAGCCCTTGGATCAGCCCCAGCATTTT	CASSPGQPLDQPQHF
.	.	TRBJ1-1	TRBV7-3	TGTGCCAGCAGCTTAAGATTGGGGGGGCGCGCTGGTAGGGACACTGAAGCTTTCTTT	CASSLRLGGRAGRDTEAFF
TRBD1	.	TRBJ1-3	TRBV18	TGTGCCAGCTCACAAGGGACAGGGTCCGGAAACACCATATATTTT	CASSQGTGSGNTIYF
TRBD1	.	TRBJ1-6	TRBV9	TGTGCCAGCAGCGAGAGGGACAGGAGTTATAATTCACCCCTCCACTTT	CASSERDRSYNSPLHF
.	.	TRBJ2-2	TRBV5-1	TGCGCCAGCAAAAATACTAGAGCGAACACCGGGGAGCTGTTTTTT	CASKNTRANTGELFF
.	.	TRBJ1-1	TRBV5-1	TGCGCCAGCAGCACCGACGGGAACACTGAAGCTTTCTTT	CASSTDGNTEAFF
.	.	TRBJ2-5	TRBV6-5	TGTGCCAGCAGTTACGCCATTCAAGAGACCCAGTACTTC	CASSYAIQETQYF
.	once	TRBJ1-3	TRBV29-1	TGCAGCGTTGTTAGGACGGATTCTGGAAACACCATATATTTT	CSVVRTDSGNTIYF
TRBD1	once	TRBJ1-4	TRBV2	TGTGCCAGCAGTGGCCGGACAGGGTATGAAAAACTGTTTTTT	CASSGRTGYEKLFF
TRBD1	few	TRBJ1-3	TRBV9	TGTGCCAGCAGCAGAACAGGGGTAAGCTCTGGAAACACCATATATTTT	CASSRTGVSSGNTIYF
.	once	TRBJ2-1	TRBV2	TGTGCCAGCACTCCAGGGTTCAGGGGTGAGCAGTTCTTC	CASTPGFRGEQFF
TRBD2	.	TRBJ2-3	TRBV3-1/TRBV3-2	TGTGCCAGCACCGGCGTGATCCGGGGGGGCGGGACAGATACGCAGTATTTT	CASTGVIRGGGTDTQYF